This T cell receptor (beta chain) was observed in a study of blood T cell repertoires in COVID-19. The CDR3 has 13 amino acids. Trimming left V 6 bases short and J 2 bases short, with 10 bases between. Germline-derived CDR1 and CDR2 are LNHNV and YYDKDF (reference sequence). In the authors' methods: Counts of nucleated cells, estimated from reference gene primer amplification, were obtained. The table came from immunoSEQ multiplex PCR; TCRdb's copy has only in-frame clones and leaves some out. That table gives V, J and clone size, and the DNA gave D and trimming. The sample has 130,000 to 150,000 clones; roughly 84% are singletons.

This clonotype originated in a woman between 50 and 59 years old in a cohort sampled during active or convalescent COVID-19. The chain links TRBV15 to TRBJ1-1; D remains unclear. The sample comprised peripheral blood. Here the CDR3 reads CATSGQFNTEAFF. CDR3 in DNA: TGTGCCACCAGTGGGCAGTTTAACACTGAAGCTTTCTTT.